Presented here are 14 T cell receptor beta chains from one specimen sequenced in a study of cytomegalovirus exposure and HLA in healthy donors. PCR amplification relied on 60 Vbeta primers (plus 13 Jbeta primers). TCRdb's copy holds only in-frame clones and misses some; the assay was immunoSEQ multiplex PCR. The sample consists of approximately 130,000 clones, about 83% of them appearing once. Sequencing was done on a sample of PBMCs. These receptors were taken from a woman in her twenties or thirties in good health and CMV-seronegative.

The genes are TRBV2 and TRBJ2-7, with 12 bases identical to TRBD2. The length of the CDR3 is 15 residues. Trimming cost V 4 bases and J 5 bases; bases outside gene matches: 6. The germline V gene has CDR1 SNHLY and CDR2 FYNNEI. The CDR3 bases are TGTGCCAGCAGTGGGACTAGCGGGGTACAGCACGAGCAGTACTTC. As protein: CASSGTSGVQHEQYF.

V and J are TRBV18 and TRBJ2-6; TRBD2 matches 9 bases. In germline, CDR1 is KGHSH, CDR2 LQKENI. J lost 0 bases, V lost 6 bases, and 6 bases had no gene match. The CDR3 consists of 17 residues. This CDR3 is CASSSGGGASGANVLTF. The CDR3 DNA reads TGTGCCAGCTCCTCTGGCGGGGGGGCCTCTGGGGCCAACGTCCTGACTTTC.

This clone showed up just once. The chain combines TRBV7-2 with TRBJ2-7; 8 bases are shared with TRBD1. Looked up from germline, CDR1 is SGHTA and CDR2 is FQGNSA. This CDR3 has 15 amino acids. V was pared by 5 bases and J by 3 bases, with 9 bases of the junction left unmatched. The DNA for the CDR3 is TGTGCCAGCAGCCGATACCAGGGGGCCCTCTACGAGCAGTACTTC. Amino acids: CASSRYQGALYEQYF.

This clone was counted once. The chain recombines TRBV2 with TRBJ1-1, with a possible D match to TRBD1 (5 bases). Trimming left V 7 bases short and J 5 bases short, with 20 bases between. Germline CDR1 reads SNHLY; CDR2 reads FYNNEI. The CDR3 extends over 15 amino acids. CDR3 coding DNA: TGTGCCAGCACTGGCCTGGGGCGCTCTAGGACTGAAGCTTTCTTT. Its protein is CASTGLGRSRTEAFF.

The V gene is TRBV19, the J gene TRBJ2-1; TRBD2 aligns across 13 bases. V lost 5 bases to trimming and J lost 5 bases; unmatched junction nucleotides: 3. The CDR3 runs 15 residues. Per germline, CDR1 LNHDA and CDR2 SQIVND (reference sequence). CDR3 coding DNA: TGTGCCAGTAGTCTGACTAGCGGGGGGCACAATGAGCAGTTCTTC. This encodes CASSLTSGGHNEQFF.

The J gene is TRBJ1-5, the V gene TRBV18; 7 positions match TRBD1. CDR1 KGHSH and CDR2 LQKENI come from the germline V gene. The CDR3 has 14 amino acids. Losses at the gene ends were 4 bases for V and 2 bases for J; bases not matched to a gene: 2. The CDR3 sequence is CASSRQGGNQPQHF. The CDR3 region has the DNA TGTGCCAGCTCACGTCAGGGGGGCAATCAGCCCCAGCATTTT.

The rearrangement uses TRBV7-9 and TRBJ2-3; maybe TRBD2 (6 bases). The CDR3 contains 18 residues. Germline V gives CDR1 SEHNR, CDR2 FQNEAQ (reference sequence). Between the trimmed V and J ends, which lost 5 bases and 0 bases, there was a span of 21 bases. CDR3 protein: CASSARLVGEGSTDTQYF. CDR3 sequence (DNA): TGTGCCAGCAGCGCGAGACTAGTAGGCGAGGGTAGCACAGATACGCAGTATTTT. The complete variable domain, with remaining parts taken from reference TRBV7-9 and TRBJ2-3, reads DTGVSQNPRHKITKRGQNVTFRCDPISEHNRLYWYRQTLGQGPEFLTYFQNEAQLEKSRLLSDRFSAERPKGSFSTLEIQRTEQGDSAMYLCASSARLVGEGSTDTQYFGPGTRLTVL.

CDR3: CASSIGLAGRTDTQYF. CDR3 sequence (DNA): TGTGCCAGTAGTATTGGACTAGCGGGACGCACAGATACGCAGTATTTT. The chain couples TRBV19 to TRBJ2-3; TRBD2 matches at 12 bases. The CDR3 has 16 residues. With 3 bases clipped from V and 1 base from J, the junction kept 2 bases outside the gene matches. The germline gives CDR1 LNHDA, CDR2 SQIVND (reference sequence).

V gene TRBV14 combines with J gene TRBJ2-3, with 12 bases aligning to TRBD2. Germline lookup yields CDR1 SGHDN and CDR2 FVKESK. V dropped 0 bases and J dropped 3; count of bases not matched to a gene: 4. The CDR3 has 17 amino acids. The CDR3 DNA reads as TGTGCCAGCAGCCAAGAATATACTAGCGGGGGGACAGATACGCAGTATTTT. Translated, it gives CASSQEYTSGGTDTQYF.

The chain uses TRBV18 and TRBJ1-1; D call uncertain. The CDR3 sequence is 13 residues long. Trimming pared 2 bases from V and 5 bases from J, leaving 9 bases between. The germline V gene has CDR1 KGHSH and CDR2 LQKENI. As DNA, the CDR3 is TGTGCCAGCTCACCAAGGGCGGGGACTGAAGCTTTCTTT. As protein: CASSPRAGTEAFF.

The chain combines TRBV30 with TRBJ2-1, with TRBD2 as a possible D gene (5 bases). Between the trimmed V and J ends, which lost 0 bases and 8 bases, there was a span of 14 bases. Per the germline V gene, CDR1 is GTSNPN and CDR2 is SVGIG (reference sequence). The CDR3 loop spans 14 amino acids. The CDR3 is CAWSVRLTFDEQFF. The CDR3 DNA sequence: TGTGCCTGGAGTGTACGACTAACGTTCGATGAGCAGTTCTTC.

The genes are TRBV28 and TRBJ1-4; D is undetermined. The CDR3 sequence is 10 residues long. Trimming took 7 bases from V and 8 from J, leaving 5 bases between them. Germline CDR1 and CDR2: MDHEN and SYDVKM. CDR3 DNA: TGTGCCAGCAAATCAGAAAAACTGTTTTTT. It is translated as CASKSEKLFF.

The CDR3 region is CASSLPGGALSEQYF. CDR3 in DNA: TGTGCCAGCAGCTTACCGGGGGGGGCGCTTAGCGAGCAGTACTTC. The V call is TRBV28, the J call TRBJ2-7, with 8 nucleotides matching TRBD2. The CDR3 runs 15 residues. Germline assignment: CDR1 MDHEN and CDR2 SYDVKM. V trimming: 6 bases; J trimming: 6 bases; junction bases outside the gene matches: 13. The full variable domain, its missing parts supplied by reference TRBV28 and TRBJ2-7, is DVKVTQSSRYLVKRTGEKVFLECVQDMDHENMFWYRQDPGLGLRLIYFSYDVKMKEKGDIPEGYSVSREKKERFSLILESASTNQTSMYLCASSLPGGALSEQYFGPGTRLTVT.

The rearrangement joins TRBV27 to TRBJ1-1; 7 bases are shared with TRBD1. The CDR3 has 14 residues. V shed 5 bases and J 3 bases; nucleotides not matched to a gene: 6. From germline, CDR1 is MNHEY and CDR2 SMNVEV (reference sequence). In DNA form, the CDR3 reads TGTGCCAGCAGTCTCGGGACAGCACACACTGAAGCTTTCTTT. Encoded protein: CASSLGTAHTEAFF.